This T cell receptor (beta chain) was found in a study of control samples from healthy donors and cancer patients. Losses at the gene ends were 9 bases for V and 2 bases for J; bases not matched to a gene: 1. The CDR3 totals 12 residues. Per germline, CDR1 MDHEN and CDR2 SYDVKM. Assay used: immunoSEQ multiplex PCR; TCRdb lists only in-frame clones, some missing. The sample lists roughly 68,000 clones, more than 80% seen once, with more than 15% in the top ten. The chain uses TRBV28 and TRBJ2-7, with 10 nucleotides matching TRBD1. The sequenced material came from blood. This TCR was recovered from a man aged 60 to 75 in good health. The CDR3 DNA sequence: TGTGCCAGTGGGACAGGGGCCTACGAGCAGTACTTC. Residues: CASGTGAYEQYF.